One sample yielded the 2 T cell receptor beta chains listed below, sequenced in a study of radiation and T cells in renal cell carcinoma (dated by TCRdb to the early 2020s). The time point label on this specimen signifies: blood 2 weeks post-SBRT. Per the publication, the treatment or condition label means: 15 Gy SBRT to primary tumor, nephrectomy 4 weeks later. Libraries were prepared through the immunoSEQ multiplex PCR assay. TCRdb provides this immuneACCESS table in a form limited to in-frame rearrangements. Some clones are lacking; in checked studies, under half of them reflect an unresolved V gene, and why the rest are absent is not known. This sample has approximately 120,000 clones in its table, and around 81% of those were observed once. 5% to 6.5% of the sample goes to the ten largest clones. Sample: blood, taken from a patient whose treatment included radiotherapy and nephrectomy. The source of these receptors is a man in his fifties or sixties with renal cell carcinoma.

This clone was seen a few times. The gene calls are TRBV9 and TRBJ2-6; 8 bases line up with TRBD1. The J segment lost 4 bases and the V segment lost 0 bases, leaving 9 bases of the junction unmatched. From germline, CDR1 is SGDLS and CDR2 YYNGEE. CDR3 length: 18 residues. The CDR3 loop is CASSVGKQGAGGANVLTF. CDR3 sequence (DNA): TGTGCCAGCAGCGTAGGAAAGCAGGGGGCGGGAGGGGCCAACGTCCTGACTTTC.

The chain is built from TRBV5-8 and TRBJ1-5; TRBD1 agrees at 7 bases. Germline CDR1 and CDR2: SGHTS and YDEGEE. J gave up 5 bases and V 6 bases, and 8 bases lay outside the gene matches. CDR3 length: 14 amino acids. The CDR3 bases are TGTGCCAGCACCCCTCGGACAGGCGATCAGCCCCAGCATTTT. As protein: CASTPRTGDQPQHF.